One and the same sample provided the 32 T cell receptor beta chains below, sequenced in a study of Graves' ophthalmopathy and Graves' hyperthyroidism. Beta-chain TCR CDR3 regions were amplified from RNA transcripts. An opening RT-PCR round employed HTBI primers and preceded a second-round multiplex PCR. TCRdb independently ran MiXCR on the multiplex PCR reads; one entry per CDR3 protein. The sample contains 400,000 to 450,000 distinct CDR3 sequences, roughly 20% of which appear only once. Material for sequencing was peripheral blood. The origin of the receptors is a woman aged 18-29 years with stable Graves' hyperthyroidism.

This clonotype has a count of ten or more. J is TRBJ2-7 and V is TRBV6-1, with D perhaps given as TRBD1 or TRBD2 (5 bases each). The CDR3 sequence is 14 residues long. From germline, CDR1 is MNHNS and CDR2 SASEGT. Trimming removed 4 bases from V and 3 bases from J, with 13 bases in between. The CDR3 DNA is TGTGCCAGCAGTGTTTACGGGACCCACTACGAGCAGTACTTC. This translates into CASSVYGTHYEQYF.

In its sample, this clonotype was seen many times. The V call is TRBV2, the J call TRBJ2-7; 10 bases agree with TRBD2. The germline V gene encodes CDR1 SNHLY and CDR2 FYNNEI. Losses at the gene ends were 6 bases for V and 6 bases for J; bases not matched to a gene: 5. The CDR3 totals 13 residues. The CDR3 DNA follows: TGTGCCAGCAGCGGACTAGCGGCCCGCGAGCAGTACTTC. Translating it yields CASSGLAAREQYF.

This clonotype occurred a few times. In this CDR3 the conserved last residue, phenylalanine or tryptophan, is missing, so a read error is likely. In nucleotides, the CDR3 is TGCAGTGCTAGAGAACCGGGACAGGCGTACGAGCAGTACCTC. It specifies CSAREPGQAYEQYL. V gene TRBV20-1 combines with J gene TRBJ2-7; 8 positions agree with TRBD1. Germline CDR1 DFQATT, CDR2 SNEGSKA (reference sequence). The CDR3 runs 14 residues. V dropped 0 bases and J dropped 4; count of bases not matched to a gene: 5.

Many counts were recorded for this clonotype. The chain has TRBV28 and TRBJ2-5; 9 bases agree with TRBD1. The length of the CDR3 is 15 residues. Trimming removed 1 base from V and 5 bases from J; junction bases left unmatched: 5. In germline, CDR1 is MDHEN, CDR2 SYDVKM. The CDR3, as DNA: TGTGCCAGCAGTTTATTAGGGACAGGGACGGAGACCCAGTACTTC. This codes for CASSLLGTGTETQYF.

The chain carries TRBV6-1 and TRBJ1-1; D is unclear. The V and J ends lost 3 bases and 3 bases respectively, with 8 bases between them. In germline, CDR1 is MNHNS, CDR2 SASEGT. This CDR3 has 13 amino acids. The DNA of the CDR3 is TGTGCCAGCAGTGATCCCGGGGACACTGAAGCTTTCTTT. Translating it yields CASSDPGDTEAFF.

The V gene is TRBV4-1, the J gene TRBJ2-5, with 9 nucleotides matching TRBD2. V gave up 3 bases and J gave up 2 bases; unmatched junction bases: 4. This CDR3 is 15 amino acids long. From germline, CDR1 is MGHRA and CDR2 YSYEKL. The CDR3 here is CASSHSGSGQETQYF. The CDR3 DNA reads as TGCGCCAGCAGCCATAGCGGGAGCGGGCAAGAGACCCAGTACTTC.

This clonotype was detected ten times or more. The V call is TRBV6-5, the J call TRBJ2-5; 9 bases are shared with TRBD2. With 0 bases clipped from V and 5 bases from J, the junction kept 7 bases outside the gene matches. Germline V lookup: CDR1 MNHEY, CDR2 SVGAGI. This CDR3 is 16 amino acids long. CDR3 bases: TGTGCCAGCAGTTACTCGGGCGGGAGGGCCTGGGAGACCCAGTACTTC. Translated: CASSYSGGRAWETQYF.

This clonotype was counted ten times or more. The rearrangement uses TRBV4-1 and TRBJ2-7, with TRBD2 matching 12 bases. The junction had 4 bases not matched to a gene; V was cut back by 7 bases and J by 6 bases. CDR3 length: 13 amino acids. Germline values: CDR1 MGHRA, CDR2 YSYEKL. DNA for the CDR3: TGCGCCAGCACATCACTAGCGGGAGGCGAGCAGTACTTC. It yields the protein CASTSLAGGEQYF.

This clonotype was counted ten times or more. V gene TRBV28 combines with J gene TRBJ2-5; the D call may be TRBD1 or TRBD2 (5 bases each). V lost 5 bases and J lost 7, with 20 bases in between. The CDR3 is 15 amino acids. Per germline, CDR1 MDHEN and CDR2 SYDVKM. The CDR3 bases are TGTGCCAGCAGTCCCCGGGACGTCGGTAGGCGGACCCAGTACTTC. As protein: CASSPRDVGRRTQYF. Together with reference TRBV28 and TRBJ2-5, the CDR3 gives the full variable domain: DVKVTQSSRYLVKRTGEKVFLECVQDMDHENMFWYRQDPGLGLRLIYFSYDVKMKEKGDIPEGYSVSREKKERFSLILESASTNQTSMYLCASSPRDVGRRTQYFGPGTRLLVL.

This clonotype was observed many times. The V call is TRBV12-3 or TRBV12-4, the J call TRBJ2-7; D remains unclear. Trimming left V 3 bases short and J 2 bases short, with 11 bases between. The CDR3 is 14 amino acids. CDR3 amino acids: CASSFAAIPYEQYF. CDR3 coding DNA: TGTGCCAGCAGTTTCGCAGCCATCCCCTACGAGCAGTACTTC.

The rearrangement joins TRBV12-3 or TRBV12-4 to TRBJ1-1, with D unresolved. Trimming cost V 5 bases and J 0 bases, with 7 bases left between them. The CDR3 contains 13 residues. CDR3 protein: CASSVSVNTEAFF. Here the CDR3 DNA reads TGTGCCAGCAGTGTATCAGTGAACACTGAAGCTTTCTTT.

There are many counts of this clonotype. The genes are TRBV19 and TRBJ2-2, with D possibly called TRBD1 or TRBD2 (5 bases each). Trimming removed 11 bases at V and 1 base at J, with 14 bases between. The V gene's germline CDR1 is LNHDA and CDR2 SQIVND (reference sequence). The CDR3 is made up of 14 amino acids. Here the CDR3 DNA reads TGTGCCTGCCGCGGGCAGGGGAACACCGGGGAGCTGTTTTTT. Protein sequence: CACRGQGNTGELFF.

This clonotype was detected many times. The chain joins TRBV10-3 to TRBJ2-2, with 12 bases aligning to TRBD2. CDR3 length equals 18 residues. Germline V gene lookup returns CDR1 ENHRY and CDR2 SYGVKD. The trim removed 2 bases at V and 6 bases at J, leaving 10 bases unmatched. The DNA for the CDR3 is TGTGCCATCAGTGAGCCACTGAGACTAGCGGGAGACGCCGGGGAGCTGTTTTTT. It translates to CAISEPLRLAGDAGELFF.

The CDR3 region has the DNA TGTGCCAGCAGCTTGGGTGGCAGCGAAGTCTACGAGCAGTACTTC. Amino acid sequence: CASSLGGSEVYEQYF. The gene calls are TRBV11-2 and TRBJ2-7, with D unresolved. CDR3 length: 15 residues. The V end was cut by 3 bases, the J end by 3 bases, with 15 bases between. Germline V gives CDR1 SGHAT, CDR2 FQNNGV.

In this sample, this clonotype turned up many times. The rearrangement links TRBV30 to TRBJ1-2, with 9 bases aligning to TRBD1. After removal of 3 bases from V and 4 bases from J, the junction contained 9 bases not matched to a gene. The CDR3 contains 15 residues. CDR1 GTSNPN and CDR2 SVGIG come from the germline V gene (reference sequence). The chain's CDR3 is CAWSPRDREGYGYTF. CDR3 bases: TGTGCCTGGAGCCCGAGGGACAGGGAGGGCTATGGCTACACCTTC. The full variable domain, with the rest looked up from reference TRBV30 and TRBJ1-2, is SQTIHQWPATLVQPVGSPLSLECTVEGTSNPNLYWYRQAAGRGLQLLFYSVGIGQISSEVPQNLSASRPQDRQFILSSKKLLLSDSGFYLCAWSPRDREGYGYTFGSGTRLTVV.

This clonotype was observed at least ten times. The chain recombines TRBV18 with TRBJ1-2; no firm D call. V lost 4 bases to trimming and J lost 3 bases, with 12 bases between them. Germline V gene lookup returns CDR1 KGHSH and CDR2 LQKENI. This CDR3 spans 14 amino acids. The CDR3 bases are TGTGCCAGCTCACAAAGCCCAGTTCACTATGGCTACACCTTC. Protein: CASSQSPVHYGYTF.

This clonotype has a count of ten or more. The V gene is TRBV24-1, the J gene TRBJ2-2; D remains ambiguous. The CDR3 length is 12 residues. Trimming took off 5 bases at V and 9 bases at J, with 9 bases between the two ends. Germline CDR1 reads KGHDR; CDR2 reads SFDVKD. CDR3 nucleotides: TGTGCCACCAGTGTCCAAGGACGGGAGCTGTTTTTT. Amino acid sequence: CATSVQGRELFF.

The chain is built from TRBV18 and TRBJ1-2; D gene uncertain. Per germline, CDR1 KGHSH and CDR2 LQKENI. The CDR3 loop spans 15 amino acids. V shed 1 base and J shed 1 base, with 10 bases lying between them. The CDR3 is CASSPLADHNYGYTF. CDR3 DNA sequence: TGTGCCAGCTCACCACTGGCAGATCATAACTATGGCTACACCTTC.

This clonotype was counted ten times or more. The chain links TRBV20-1 to TRBJ2-5, with 9 bases fitting TRBD2. The germline V gene encodes CDR1 DFQATT and CDR2 SNEGSKA (reference sequence). The CDR3 runs 15 residues. The junction had 12 bases not matched to a gene; V was cut back by 5 bases and J by 5 bases. CDR3 nucleotides: TGCAGTGCTCCAGGGATAGCGGGAGTTGTTGAGACCCAGTACTTC. Protein: CSAPGIAGVVETQYF.

The chain joins TRBV27 to TRBJ2-5; 7 nucleotides agree with TRBD2. Germline V CDR1 and CDR2: MNHEY, SMNVEV (reference sequence). V shed 7 bases, J shed 1 base, and the junction held 6 bases outside the gene matches. CDR3 length: 14 amino acids. The CDR3 region is CASKAWGGQETQYF. The CDR3 DNA is TGTGCCAGCAAAGCCTGGGGGGGCCAAGAGACCCAGTACTTC.

This clonotype was recorded many times. The V call is TRBV12-3 or TRBV12-4, the J call TRBJ1-1; 7 nucleotides align to TRBD1. With 6 bases clipped from V and 1 base from J, the junction kept 11 bases outside the gene matches. This CDR3 has 16 residues. CDR3 sequence: CASSPIWTGWNTEAFF. Written as DNA, the CDR3 is TGTGCCAGCAGCCCTATATGGACAGGTTGGAACACTGAAGCTTTCTTT.

This clonotype was observed a handful of times. This chain joins TRBV12-3 or TRBV12-4 and TRBJ2-7, with 8 positions matching TRBD1. J gave up 5 bases and V 3 bases, and 6 bases lay outside the gene matches. The CDR3 has 14 residues. The CDR3 DNA sequence: TGTGCCAGCAGTTTTCGGCAGGGGGCTAACGAGCAGTACTTC. Protein sequence: CASSFRQGANEQYF.

This clonotype was observed a single time. The genes are TRBV6-1 and TRBJ1-1, with TRBD1 matching 8 bases. V lost 3 bases and J lost 4; bases outside the gene matches: 4. The germline V gene has CDR1 MNHNS and CDR2 SASEGT. The CDR3 spans 14 residues. Here the CDR3 DNA reads TGTGCCAGCAGTGAGCTTACAGGGGGCACTGAAGCTTTCTTT. It codes for CASSELTGGTEAFF.

The table lists this clonotype with a few counts. V and J are TRBV4-1 and TRBJ2-2; 8 bases map to TRBD2. The CDR3 has 17 residues. Germline V gene data show CDR1 as MGHRA and CDR2 as YSYEKL. With 4 bases clipped from V and 4 bases from J, the junction kept 11 bases outside the gene matches. In DNA, the CDR3 is TGCGCCAGCAGCCGGGATGTTATAGCGGGAACCACCGGGGAGCTGTTTTTT. This sequence encodes CASSRDVIAGTTGELFF.

This clonotype was counted many times. This chain uses TRBV30 with TRBJ1-1, with 9 bases identical to TRBD1. With 5 bases clipped from V and 0 bases from J, the junction kept 7 bases outside the gene matches. The germline gives CDR1 GTSNPN, CDR2 SVGIG (reference sequence). The CDR3 extends over 15 amino acids. CDR3 amino acids: CAWGKGQGMNTEAFF. CDR3 in DNA: TGTGCCTGGGGAAAAGGACAGGGGATGAACACTGAAGCTTTCTTT.

This clonotype was counted many times. V is TRBV16 and J is TRBJ1-1, with D unclear. Per the germline V gene, CDR1 is KGHSY and CDR2 is FQNENV. The CDR3 extends over 14 amino acids. Trimming took off 0 bases at V and 0 bases at J, with 5 bases between the two ends. The CDR3 DNA sequence: TGTGCCAGCAGCCAATCGCTGATGAACACTGAAGCTTTCTTT. Its protein is CASSQSLMNTEAFF.

The chain links TRBV4-1 to TRBJ2-4, with a weak D call TRBD1 (6 bases). With 3 bases removed from V and 1 base from J, the gap between germline ends came to 22 bases. The germline V gene has CDR1 MGHRA and CDR2 YSYEKL. The CDR3 spans 19 residues. The DNA for the CDR3 is TGCGCCAGCAGCCATCCTCTTCCAGGGGACGCTCGCGCCAAAAACATTCAGTACTTC. Its translation: CASSHPLPGDARAKNIQYF.

The chain employs TRBV10-3 and TRBJ2-5; the D gene is possibly TRBD2 (6 bases). Deletions cut 3 bases from V and 2 bases from J, with 13 bases between. CDR3 length: 15 residues. Germline CDR1 is ENHRY and CDR2 is SYGVKD. CDR3 amino acids: CAISESIGTQETQYF. The CDR3 nucleotides read TGTGCCATCAGTGAAAGTATAGGGACTCAAGAGACCCAGTACTTC.

This clonotype was seen ten or more times. This chain connects TRBV6-5 to TRBJ2-7, with 13 bases lining up with TRBD2. Germline CDR1 reads MNHEY; CDR2 reads SVGAGI. The CDR3 runs 15 residues. Losses at the gene ends were 4 bases for V and 4 bases for J; bases not matched to a gene: 4. This CDR3 reads CASSFRTSGSYEQYF. The CDR3 DNA is TGTGCCAGCAGTTTCCGGACTAGCGGGAGTTACGAGCAGTACTTC.

In its sample, this clonotype was seen many times. The V gene is TRBV15, the J gene TRBJ2-5, with 10 bases fitting TRBD2. The germline gives CDR1 LNHNV, CDR2 YYDKDF (reference sequence). The CDR3 totals 19 residues. V gave up 3 bases and J gave up 5 bases; unmatched junction bases: 18. The CDR3 region is CATSSQSGRAERAWETQYF. For the CDR3, the DNA is TGTGCCACCAGCAGTCAAAGCGGGAGGGCGGAAAGGGCGTGGGAGACCCAGTACTTC.

This clonotype was observed many times. V gene TRBV6-2 or TRBV6-3 combines with J gene TRBJ2-6, with no clear D. The V end lost 3 bases, the J end lost 4 bases, and 10 bases lay between the germline ends. The CDR3 length is 15 residues. Germline CDR1 MNHEY, CDR2 SVGEGT. In nucleotides, the CDR3 is TGTGCCAGCAGTTATATTGGTTCCGGGGCCAACGTCCTGACTTTC. It specifies CASSYIGSGANVLTF.

This clonotype turned up a few times. The chain couples TRBV6-5 to TRBJ2-7; D is perhaps TRBD2 (6 bases). V dropped 3 bases and J dropped 5 bases, with 14 bases sitting between them. The CDR3 sequence is 14 residues long. The V gene's germline CDR1 is MNHEY and CDR2 SVGAGI. The CDR3: CASSYTGEVDEQYF. The CDR3 DNA reads as TGTGCCAGCAGTTATACGGGAGAGGTAGACGAGCAGTACTTC.